Presented here are 29 T cell receptor beta chains from one specimen sequenced in a study of shared clonotypes between healthy human individuals. The table came from immunoSEQ multiplex PCR; TCRdb's copy has only in-frame clones and leaves some out. Of roughly 500,000 clones in the sample, approximately 85% were seen once. Sequences were obtained from PBMCs. The receptors were gathered from a woman between 40 and 50 years old in good health. Some clones in this sample may be carry-over from other donors' samples.

This clone was seen once. The chain carries TRBV5-1 and TRBJ2-1, with 14 bases aligning to TRBD2. The CDR3 length is 17 residues. Germline V gene data show CDR1 as SGHRS and CDR2 as YFSETQ. The junction had 4 bases not matched to a gene; V was cut back by 1 base and J by 4 bases. CDR3 amino acids: CASSLWGLAGAYNEQFF. Written as DNA, the CDR3 is TGCGCCAGCAGCTTGTGGGGACTAGCGGGAGCGTACAATGAGCAGTTCTTC.

On this clone itself: This may stem from a read error, because a much larger clone lies one nucleotide away. The gene calls are TRBV28 and TRBJ1-4; D gene uncertain. Germline values: CDR1 MDHEN, CDR2 SYDVKM. Trimming stripped 6 bases from V and 2 bases from J, with 10 bases between. The CDR3 is 14 amino acids. CDR3 residues: CASSPGGTNEKLFF. The CDR3 nucleotides are TGTGCCAGCAGCCCCGGAGGGACTAATGAAAAACTGTTTTTT.

The DNA of the CDR3 is TGTGCCAGCTCACTTCGGACTAGCGGGTCCCCTTGGAATGAGCAGTTCTTC. It translates to CASSLRTSGSPWNEQFF. The chain links TRBV18 to TRBJ2-1; 11 positions agree with TRBD2. Trimming took 4 bases from V and 7 from J; bases not matched to a gene: 12. The V gene's germline CDR1 is KGHSH and CDR2 LQKENI. The CDR3 extends over 17 amino acids.

This rearrangement joins TRBV2 to TRBJ1-4, with a tentative D call TRBD1 (6 bases). Germline loops: CDR1 SNHLY, CDR2 FYNNEI. Trimming pared 3 bases from V and 8 bases from J, leaving 13 bases between. This CDR3 is built from 14 residues. CDR3 bases: TGTGCCAGCAGTGACATAGGGGGGAAGGAAAAACTGTTTTTT. Translating gives CASSDIGGKEKLFF.

V and J are TRBV18 and TRBJ1-1; D unclear. The V end was cut by 2 bases, the J end by 2 bases, with 9 bases between. The germline V gene encodes CDR1 KGHSH and CDR2 LQKENI. The CDR3 is 14 residues long. CDR3 sequence reads: CASSPVEGNTEAFF. In nucleotides, the CDR3 is TGTGCCAGCTCACCAGTTGAGGGAAACACTGAAGCTTTCTTT.

The chain employs TRBV27 and TRBJ1-3, with D possibly TRBD1 on 6 matching bases. The length of the CDR3 is 14 residues. Trimming stripped 6 bases from V and 0 bases from J, with 9 bases between. Per the germline V gene, CDR1 is MNHEY and CDR2 is SMNVEV (reference sequence). The CDR3 DNA follows: TGTGCCAGCAGCATGACAGGCTCTGGAAACACCATATATTTT. Protein: CASSMTGSGNTIYF.

This rearrangement joins TRBV4-2 to TRBJ2-2, with 11 positions matching TRBD2. The CDR3 extends over 17 amino acids. With 4 bases clipped from V and 7 bases from J, the junction kept 11 bases outside the gene matches. Germline V CDR1 and CDR2: LGHNA, YNFKEQ. The DNA of the CDR3 is TGTGCCAGCAGCCGCTCACTTAGCGGGAGGGCCGACGGGGAGCTGTTTTTT. Protein sequence: CASSRSLSGRADGELFF.

The gene calls are TRBV19 and TRBJ1-2; the match to TRBD1 covers 7 bases. This CDR3 contains 17 residues. The V gene end was trimmed by 10 bases and the J gene end by 2 bases; junction bases not matched to a gene: 19. CDR1 is LNHDA, CDR2 SQIVND, per germline (reference sequence). The CDR3 protein is CATSTPTGDSLNYGYTF. DNA for the CDR3: TGTGCCACCTCGACCCCCACAGGGGACTCTTTAAACTATGGCTACACCTTC.

The gene calls are TRBV5-1 and TRBJ1-1, with 10 bases that match TRBD1. The CDR3 length is 15 residues. Trimming at V came to 4 bases and at J to 4 bases, leaving 7 bases not matched to a gene. Germline values: CDR1 SGHRS, CDR2 YFSETQ. The CDR3 region is CASSRHRDRGTEAFF. The CDR3 DNA reads as TGCGCCAGCAGCCGTCACCGGGACAGGGGCACTGAAGCTTTCTTT. The full variable domain, with the rest looked up from reference TRBV5-1 and TRBJ1-1, is KAGVTQTPRYLIKTRGQQVTLSCSPISGHRSVSWYQQTPGQGLQFLFEYFSETQRNKGNFPGRFSGRQFSNSRSEMNVSTLELGDSALYLCASSRHRDRGTEAFFGQGTRLTVV.

This clone was seen just once. This chain links TRBV18 with TRBJ1-5; 8 positions agree with TRBD1. The CDR3 is 15 residues long. CDR1 is KGHSH and CDR2 is LQKENI in the germline V gene. V was clipped by 1 base and J by 5 bases; unmatched bases: 4. In nucleotides, the CDR3 is TGTGCCAGCTCACCACGTCAGGGGGCCGATCAGCCCCAGCATTTT. Its protein is CASSPRQGADQPQHF.

The chain combines TRBV2 with TRBJ2-5; D perhaps matches TRBD1 (6 bases). The germline V gene has CDR1 SNHLY and CDR2 FYNNEI. The CDR3 contains 12 residues. V was pared by 2 bases and J by 11 bases, with 12 bases between. The CDR3 region has the DNA TGTGCCAGCAGTGAAACAGGGACCGGGCAGTACTTC. Amino acid sequence: CASSETGTGQYF. Filled out from reference TRBV2 and TRBJ2-5, the complete variable domain reads EPEVTQTPSHQVTQMGQEVILRCVPISNHLYFYWYRQILGQKVEFLVSFYNNEISEKSEIFDDQFSVERPDGSNFTLKIRSTKLEDSAMYFCASSETGTGQYFGPGTRLLVL.

This clone was seen a single time. The chain links TRBV28 to TRBJ2-1; D possibly corresponds to TRBD2 (6 bases). The CDR3 loop spans 16 amino acids. Germline V gene lookup returns CDR1 MDHEN and CDR2 SYDVKM. Trimming pared 5 bases from V and 8 bases from J, leaving 22 bases between. The CDR3 sequence: CASSQSMAPGVDEQFF. The DNA of the CDR3 is TGTGCCAGCAGTCAATCAATGGCCCCGGGAGTGGATGAGCAGTTCTTC.

The chain employs TRBV7-2 and TRBJ2-7, with D hard to call. The CDR3 sequence is 15 residues long. Trimming took off 1 base at V and 3 bases at J, with 13 bases between the two ends. CDR1 and CDR2 from the germline V gene are SGHTA and FQGNSA. CDR3 region: CASSLVPLVDYEQYF. The CDR3 DNA reads as TGTGCCAGCAGCTTAGTTCCACTGGTTGACTACGAGCAGTACTTC.

The chain is built from TRBV5-4 and TRBJ1-1; perhaps TRBD1 as D (5 bases). Germline lookup yields CDR1 SGHNT and CDR2 YYREEE (reference sequence). The CDR3 covers 16 residues. The V end was cut by 0 bases, the J end by 1 base, with 13 bases between. This chain's CDR3 is CASSLDPGDQNTEAFF. The CDR3 nucleotides read TGTGCCAGCAGCTTGGATCCGGGGGACCAGAACACTGAAGCTTTCTTT.

This clone has only a few counts. The chain is built from TRBV11-3 and TRBJ2-7, with a tentative D call TRBD1 (6 bases). The CDR3 sequence is 13 residues long. V lost 4 bases and J 6 bases, leaving 13 bases between the germline ends. CDR1 SGHNT and CDR2 YENEEA come from the germline V gene. CDR3 coding DNA: TGTGCCAGCAGCTCGAGCAGGGGTGGCGAGCAGTACTTC. Translating it yields CASSSSRGGEQYF.

The count of this clone is one. The rearrangement joins TRBV11-2 to TRBJ2-2; the D gene is possibly TRBD1 (5 bases). The germline V gene has CDR1 SGHAT and CDR2 FQNNGV. V was pared by 3 bases and J by 0 bases, with 14 bases between. The CDR3 has 17 residues. DNA for the CDR3: TGTGCCAGCAGCTTCGGGTTCAGGGTCCCGAACACCGGGGAGCTGTTTTTT. Translated, it gives CASSFGFRVPNTGELFF.

The chain recombines TRBV7-9 with TRBJ1-1, with 7 bases identical to TRBD1. The germline V gene has CDR1 SEHNR and CDR2 FQNEAQ (reference sequence). Trimming at V came to 2 bases and at J to 6 bases, leaving 6 bases not matched to a gene. This CDR3 is built from 14 residues. CDR3 amino acids: CASSLLAGGAEAFF. CDR3 coding DNA: TGTGCCAGCAGCTTATTGGCAGGGGGGGCTGAAGCTTTCTTT.

The CDR3 spells CASSLYLGETQYF. The CDR3 DNA reads as TGTGCCAGCAGCTTATACCTCGGAGAGACCCAGTACTTC. V usage is TRBV7-3 and J usage is TRBJ2-5; no clear D gene. CDR1 is SGHTA, CDR2 FQGTGA, per germline. Trimming shortened V by 2 bases and J by 4 bases, and 8 bases separated the two germline ends. This CDR3 has 13 amino acids. Variable domain in full (rest from reference TRBV7-3 and TRBJ2-5): GAGVSQTPSNKVTEKGKYVELRCDPISGHTALYWYRQSLGQGPEFLIYFQGTGAADDSGLPNDRFFAVRPEGSVSTLKIQRTERGDSAVYLCASSLYLGETQYFGPGTRLLVL.

The chain uses TRBV7-9 and TRBJ2-3; D might be TRBD1 (6 bases). This CDR3 spans 16 amino acids. Per the germline V gene, CDR1 is SEHNR and CDR2 is FQNEAQ (reference sequence). V lost 4 bases and J lost 0, with 14 bases in between. The CDR3 DNA reads TGTGCCAGCAGCTCGGCTTTTCAGGGGAGCACAGATACGCAGTATTTT. Protein sequence: CASSSAFQGSTDTQYF.

J is TRBJ2-2 and V is TRBV30; 8 nucleotides agree with TRBD2. Trimming removed 0 bases from V and 2 bases from J; junction bases left unmatched: 2. The length of the CDR3 is 15 residues. Germline CDR1 is GTSNPN and CDR2 is SVGIG (reference sequence). The CDR3 here is CAWSVSGSNTGELFF. In nucleotides, the CDR3 is TGTGCCTGGAGTGTCAGCGGGAGTAACACCGGGGAGCTGTTTTTT. The full variable domain, its missing parts supplied by reference TRBV30 and TRBJ2-2, is SQTIHQWPATLVQPVGSPLSLECTVEGTSNPNLYWYRQAAGRGLQLLFYSVGIGQISSEVPQNLSASRPQDRQFILSSKKLLLSDSGFYLCAWSVSGSNTGELFFGEGSRLTVL.

The V and J genes are TRBV7-8 and TRBJ2-3; D may be TRBD1 (5 bases). The CDR3 is 19 residues long. Germline loops: CDR1 SGHVS, CDR2 FQNEAQ. Between the trimmed V and J ends, which lost 7 bases and 2 bases, there was a span of 28 bases. Here the CDR3 reads CASIQRARALRPPTDTQYF. The CDR3 DNA reads as TGTGCCAGCATTCAACGAGCCAGGGCCCTGAGGCCCCCCACAGATACGCAGTATTTT.

This clone occurred once. This sequence joins TRBV19 and TRBJ1-5; D ambiguous. The CDR3 sequence is 17 residues long. CDR1 and CDR2 (germline): LNHDA, SQIVND (reference sequence). Between the trimmed V and J ends, which lost 7 bases and 1 base, there was a span of 20 bases. The CDR3 region is CASTPHEGGSSNQPQHF. The CDR3 DNA follows: TGTGCCAGTACCCCCCATGAGGGCGGATCGAGCAATCAGCCCCAGCATTTT.

This clone was seen only once. The chain is built from TRBV6-1 and TRBJ2-7; 9 nucleotides align to TRBD1. The CDR3 is made up of 14 amino acids. Germline values: CDR1 MNHNS, CDR2 SASEGT. V shed 7 bases, J shed 5 bases, and the junction held 9 bases outside the gene matches. CDR3 protein: CASKPGTGIDEQYF. CDR3 in DNA: TGTGCCAGCAAACCCGGGACAGGGATAGACGAGCAGTACTTC.

V and J are TRBV2 and TRBJ2-7; D gene unclear. V was cut by 4 bases and J by 2 bases, with 12 bases left in between. The CDR3 totals 14 residues. Germline CDR1 reads SNHLY; CDR2 reads FYNNEI. The CDR3 DNA reads TGTGCCAGCAGTGTATCCCCTTTGGCCTACGAGCAGTACTTC. It translates to CASSVSPLAYEQYF.

This clone occurred once. V usage is TRBV5-1 and J usage is TRBJ2-5; D perhaps matches TRBD1 (7 bases). Germline lookup yields CDR1 SGHRS and CDR2 YFSETQ. The CDR3 has 14 amino acids. Trimming took 0 bases from V and 11 from J, leaving 17 bases between them. The CDR3 DNA reads TGCGCCAGCAGCTTGGGGACAGGATGGAGGGAGCAGTACTTC. Translating gives CASSLGTGWREQYF.

V gene TRBV19 combines with J gene TRBJ1-4, with 7 bases matching TRBD1. This CDR3 comprises 15 residues. Germline CDR1 is LNHDA and CDR2 is SQIVND (reference sequence). The J segment lost 0 bases and the V segment lost 5 bases, leaving 3 bases of the junction unmatched. DNA of the CDR3: TGTGCCAGTAGTGCTCAGGGGGCAACTAATGAAAAACTGTTTTTT. Protein sequence: CASSAQGATNEKLFF.

This clone has only a few counts. This chain links TRBV6-1 with TRBJ2-7; TRBD1 aligns across 8 bases. The germline gives CDR1 MNHNS, CDR2 SASEGT. The CDR3 extends over 15 amino acids. Trimming took 5 bases from V and 4 from J; bases not matched to a gene: 10. The CDR3 protein is CASSPQDRVGYEQYF. The CDR3 nucleotides read TGTGCCAGCAGTCCTCAGGACAGGGTGGGATACGAGCAGTACTTC.

V is TRBV6-1 and J is TRBJ2-7; unclear D gene. The CDR3 consists of 12 residues. Trimming took off 2 bases at V and 5 bases at J, with 7 bases between the two ends. Germline V lookup: CDR1 MNHNS, CDR2 SASEGT. CDR3 amino acids: CASSEMRDEQYF. CDR3 DNA sequence: TGTGCCAGCAGTGAAATGAGAGACGAGCAGTACTTC.

The chain combines TRBV19 with TRBJ2-7; D gene ambiguous. There are 13 residues in the CDR3. The V gene's germline CDR1 is LNHDA and CDR2 SQIVND (reference sequence). Deletions cut 8 bases from V and 0 bases from J, with 11 bases between. The CDR3 coding sequence is TGTGCCAGTGGACCGTCCCCCTCCTACGAGCAGTACTTC. It is translated as CASGPSPSYEQYF.